This T cell receptor beta chain stems from a study of shared clonotypes between healthy human individuals. Study-wide results and limits: Generation probability values for non-shared clonotypes were lower than those for clonotypes shared by all four donors.

A split of CD4+ cells into CD45RA+ naive and CD45RA-negative memory subsets was performed. On sorted subsets, replicate PCRs used approximately 190 ng DNA, or some 28,000 T cell genomes. Sequencing was performed with immunoSEQ multiplex PCR; in TCRdb, only in-frame clones are kept and a portion is missing. The sample lists 2,100,000 or so clones, around 95% seen once, with roughly 0.13% in the top ten. Notes on this clone: What it recognizes is unknown.

Trimming removed 7 bases from V and 4 bases from J, with 19 bases in between. CDR3 size: 15 residues. Germline loops: CDR1 SEHNR, CDR2 FQNEAQ (reference sequence). The origin of this receptor is a man between 18 and 29 years old in good health. V usage is TRBV7-9 and J usage is TRBJ1-1; D unresolved. Input material: naive CD4+ T cells sorted from blood. Subset described: CD45RA+ positively selected. CDR3 loop: CASTFHGSGSTEAFF. The DNA for the CDR3 is TGTGCCAGCACCTTCCACGGTTCTGGCTCCACTGAAGCTTTCTTT.